The TCR beta chain under discussion was sequenced for a study of shared clonotypes between healthy human individuals. The CDR3 is made up of 21 amino acids. With V trimmed by 7 bases and J by 0 bases, 23 bases remained unmatched. The data were produced by immunoSEQ multiplex PCR, yet TCRdb's version contains in-frame clones alone and is incomplete. The sample shows about 580,000 clones, 95% to 98% of them seen only once. Naivety among CD8 cells was defined by CD45RO negativity and positive CCR7 selection, thereby excluding terminally differentiated effector memory CD45RA+ cells. The rearrangement uses TRBV23-1 and TRBJ2-1, with 8 bases that match TRBD1. TRBV23-1 qualifies as an ORF whose function is uncertain. The sequence was collected from a man aged 25-45 years in good health. The sequenced material came from naive CD8+ T cells sorted from blood. The CDR3 protein is CASIEKSGQGMIGNSYNEQFF. DNA for the CDR3: TGCGCCAGCATCGAAAAATCAGGACAGGGCATGATCGGCAACTCCTACAATGAGCAGTTCTTC.